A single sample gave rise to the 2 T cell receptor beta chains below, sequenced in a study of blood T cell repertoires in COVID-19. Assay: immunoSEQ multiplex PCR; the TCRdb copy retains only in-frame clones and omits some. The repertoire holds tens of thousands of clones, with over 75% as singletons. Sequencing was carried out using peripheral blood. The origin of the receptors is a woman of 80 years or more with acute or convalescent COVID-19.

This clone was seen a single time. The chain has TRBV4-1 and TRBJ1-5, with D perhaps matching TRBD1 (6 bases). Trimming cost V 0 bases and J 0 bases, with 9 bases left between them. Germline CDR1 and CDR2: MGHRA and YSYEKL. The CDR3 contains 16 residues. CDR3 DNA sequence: TGCGCCAGCAGCCAAGAGACAGGCTATAGCAATCAGCCCCAGCATTTT. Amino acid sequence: CASSQETGYSNQPQHF.

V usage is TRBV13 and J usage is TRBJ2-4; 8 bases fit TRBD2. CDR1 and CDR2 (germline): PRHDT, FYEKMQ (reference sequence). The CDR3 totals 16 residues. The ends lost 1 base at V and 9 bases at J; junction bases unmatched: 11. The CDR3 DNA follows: TGTGCCAGCAGCTTAGTGAAGGAGCGGGGGAGTGGCATTCAGTACTTC. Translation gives CASSLVKERGSGIQYF. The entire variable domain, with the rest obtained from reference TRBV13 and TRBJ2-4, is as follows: AAGVIQSPRHLIKEKRETATLKCYPIPRHDTVYWYQQGPGQDPQFLISFYEKMQSDKGSIPDRFSAQQFSDYHSELNMSSLELGDSALYFCASSLVKERGSGIQYFGAGTRLSVL.